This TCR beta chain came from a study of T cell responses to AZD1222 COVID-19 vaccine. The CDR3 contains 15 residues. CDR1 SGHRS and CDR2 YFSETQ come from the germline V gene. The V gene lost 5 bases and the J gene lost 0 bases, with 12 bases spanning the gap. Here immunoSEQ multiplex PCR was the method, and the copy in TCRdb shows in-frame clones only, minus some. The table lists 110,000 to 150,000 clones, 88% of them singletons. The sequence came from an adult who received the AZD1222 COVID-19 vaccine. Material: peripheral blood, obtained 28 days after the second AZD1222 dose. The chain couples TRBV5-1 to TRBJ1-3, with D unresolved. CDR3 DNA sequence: TGCGCCAGCAGAACTTCGCTGGGCTCTGGAAACACCATATATTTT. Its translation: CASRTSLGSGNTIYF.